This T cell receptor (beta chain) is drawn from a study of Tregs in tolerant kidney transplant recipients. Study-wide results and caveats: Activated donor B cell expansion appeared to reveal the most relevant donor-specific TCRbeta repertoire. Biological reproducibility was not directly addressed in this study.

The CDR3 extends over 15 amino acids. V gave up 4 bases and J gave up 4 bases; unmatched junction bases: 4. Germline lookup yields CDR1 SNHLY and CDR2 FYNNEI. CD4+CD25+CD127- Tregs, CD4+CD25- non-Tregs, CD4 and CD8 cells were sorted. Details on this clone: The target antigen is unknown.

Sequencing was performed with immunoSEQ multiplex PCR; in TCRdb, only in-frame clones are kept and a portion is missing. The table has around 120,000 clones, roughly 93% seen once. The sequencing sample was made of CD4+ T cells from blood. This sequence was found in a human donor in good health. The chain combines TRBV2 with TRBJ2-1, with 10 bases lining up with TRBD2. This CDR3 reads CASSVRTSGYNEQFF. The CDR3 coding sequence is TGTGCCAGCAGTGTAAGGACTAGCGGTTACAATGAGCAGTTCTTC.